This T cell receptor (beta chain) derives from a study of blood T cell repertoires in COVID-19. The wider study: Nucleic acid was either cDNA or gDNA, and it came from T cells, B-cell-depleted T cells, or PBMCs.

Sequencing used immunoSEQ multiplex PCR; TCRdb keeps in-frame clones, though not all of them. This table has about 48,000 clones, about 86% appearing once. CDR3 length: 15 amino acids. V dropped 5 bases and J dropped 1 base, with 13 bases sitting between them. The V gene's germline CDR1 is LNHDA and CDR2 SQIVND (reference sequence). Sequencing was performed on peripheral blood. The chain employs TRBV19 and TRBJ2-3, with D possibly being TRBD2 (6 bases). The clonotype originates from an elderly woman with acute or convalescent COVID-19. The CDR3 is CASSPAGLRTDTQYF. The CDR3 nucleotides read TGTGCCAGTAGTCCCGCGGGACTTCGCACAGATACGCAGTATTTT.